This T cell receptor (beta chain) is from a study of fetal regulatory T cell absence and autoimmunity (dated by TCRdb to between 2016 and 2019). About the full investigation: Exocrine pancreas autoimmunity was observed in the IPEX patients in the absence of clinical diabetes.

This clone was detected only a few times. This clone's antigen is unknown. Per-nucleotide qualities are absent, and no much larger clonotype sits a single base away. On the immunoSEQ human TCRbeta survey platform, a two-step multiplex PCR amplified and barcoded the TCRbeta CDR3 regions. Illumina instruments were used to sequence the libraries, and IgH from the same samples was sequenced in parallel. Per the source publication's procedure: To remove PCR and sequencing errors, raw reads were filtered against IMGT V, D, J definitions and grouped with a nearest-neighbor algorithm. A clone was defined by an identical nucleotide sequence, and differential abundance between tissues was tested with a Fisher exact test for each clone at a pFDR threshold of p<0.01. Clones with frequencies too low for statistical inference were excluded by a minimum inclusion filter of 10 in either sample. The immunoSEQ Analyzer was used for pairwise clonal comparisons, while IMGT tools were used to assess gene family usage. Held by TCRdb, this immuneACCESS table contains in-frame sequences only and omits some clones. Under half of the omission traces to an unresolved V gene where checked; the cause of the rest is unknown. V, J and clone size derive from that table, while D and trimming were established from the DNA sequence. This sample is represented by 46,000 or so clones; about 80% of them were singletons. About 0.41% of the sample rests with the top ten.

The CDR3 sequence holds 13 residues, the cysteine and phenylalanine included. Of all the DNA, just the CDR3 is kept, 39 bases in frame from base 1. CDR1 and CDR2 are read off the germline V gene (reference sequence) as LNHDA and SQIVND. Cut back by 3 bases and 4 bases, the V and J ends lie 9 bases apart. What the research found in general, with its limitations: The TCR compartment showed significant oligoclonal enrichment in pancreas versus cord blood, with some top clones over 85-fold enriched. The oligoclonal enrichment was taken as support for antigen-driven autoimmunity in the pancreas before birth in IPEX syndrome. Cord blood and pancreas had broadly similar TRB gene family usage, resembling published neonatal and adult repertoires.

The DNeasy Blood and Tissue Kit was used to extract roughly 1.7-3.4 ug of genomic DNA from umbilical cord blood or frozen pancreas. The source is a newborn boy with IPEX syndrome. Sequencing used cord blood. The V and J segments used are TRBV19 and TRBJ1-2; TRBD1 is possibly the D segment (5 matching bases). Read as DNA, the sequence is TGTGCCAGTAGTATGGTTGGGGGCTATGGCTACACCTTC. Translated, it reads CASSMVGGYGYTF.